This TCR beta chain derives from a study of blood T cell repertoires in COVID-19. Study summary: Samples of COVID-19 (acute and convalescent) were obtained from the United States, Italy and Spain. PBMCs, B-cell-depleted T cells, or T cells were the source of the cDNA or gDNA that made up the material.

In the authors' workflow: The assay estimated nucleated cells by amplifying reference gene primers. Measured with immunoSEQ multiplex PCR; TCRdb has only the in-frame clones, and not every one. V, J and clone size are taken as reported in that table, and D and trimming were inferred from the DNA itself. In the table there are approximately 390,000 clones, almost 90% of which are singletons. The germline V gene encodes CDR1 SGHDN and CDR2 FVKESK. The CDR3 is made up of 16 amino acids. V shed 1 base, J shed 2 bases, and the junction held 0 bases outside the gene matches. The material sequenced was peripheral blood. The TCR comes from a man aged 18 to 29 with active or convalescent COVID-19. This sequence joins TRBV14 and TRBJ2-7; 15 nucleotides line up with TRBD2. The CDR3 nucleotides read TGTGCCAGCAGCCAAGGGACTAGCGGGAGGGCCTACGAGCAGTACTTC. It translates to CASSQGTSGRAYEQYF. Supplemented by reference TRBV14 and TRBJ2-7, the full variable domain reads EAGVTQFPSHSVIEKGQTVTLRCDPISGHDNLYWYRRVMGKEIKFLLHFVKESKQDESGMPNNRFLAERTGGTYSTLKVQPAELEDSGVYFCASSQGTSGRAYEQYFGPGTRLTVT.